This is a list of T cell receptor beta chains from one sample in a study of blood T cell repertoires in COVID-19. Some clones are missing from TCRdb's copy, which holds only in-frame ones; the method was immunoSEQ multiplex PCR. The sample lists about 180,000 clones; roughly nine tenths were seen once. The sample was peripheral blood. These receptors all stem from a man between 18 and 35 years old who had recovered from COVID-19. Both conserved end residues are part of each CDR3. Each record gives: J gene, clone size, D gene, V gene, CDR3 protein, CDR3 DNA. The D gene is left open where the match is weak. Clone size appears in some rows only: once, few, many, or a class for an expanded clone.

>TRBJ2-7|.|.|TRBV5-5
CASSLGQPTYEQYF
TGTGCCAGCAGCTTGGGTCAGCCGACTTACGAGCAGTACTTC
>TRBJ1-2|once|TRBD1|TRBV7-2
CASSLGSGQGAGYTF
TGTGCCAGCAGCTTAGGGTCCGGACAGGGTGCTGGCTACACCTTC
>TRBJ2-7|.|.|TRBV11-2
CASGPGTYEQYF
TGTGCCAGTGGACCGGGGACCTACGAGCAGTACTTC
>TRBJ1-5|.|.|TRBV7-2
CASSSPPSTPQHF
TGTGCCAGCAGCTCTCCCCCGAGTACCCCCCAGCATTTT
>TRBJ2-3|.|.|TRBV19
CASSVDPQGSTDTQYF
TGTGCCAGTAGCGTCGATCCCCAGGGATCCACAGATACGCAGTATTTT
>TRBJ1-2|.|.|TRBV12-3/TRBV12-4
CASSSGYYGYTF
TGTGCCAGCAGTTCAGGGTACTATGGCTACACCTTC
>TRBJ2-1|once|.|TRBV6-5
CASSSTLVSYNEQFF
TGTGCCAGCAGCTCTACACTAGTTTCCTACAATGAGCAGTTCTTC
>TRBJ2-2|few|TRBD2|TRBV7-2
CASSGSSGSGELFF
TGTGCCAGCAGCGGGTCTAGCGGGTCCGGGGAGCTGTTTTTT
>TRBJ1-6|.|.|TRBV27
CASSREAFYNSPLHF
TGTGCCAGCAGTAGGGAGGCTTTCTATAATTCACCCCTCCACTTT
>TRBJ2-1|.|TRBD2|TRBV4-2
CASSQEPAGGYNEQFF
TGTGCCAGCAGCCAAGAACCAGCGGGAGGCTACAATGAGCAGTTCTTC
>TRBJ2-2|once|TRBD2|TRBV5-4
CASSPPGTSGNTGELFF
TGTGCCAGCAGCCCCCCTGGGACTAGCGGAAACACCGGGGAGCTGTTTTTT
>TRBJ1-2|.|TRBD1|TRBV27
CASSRGQGHGYTF
TGTGCCAGCAGCCGGGGACAGGGTCACGGCTACACCTTC
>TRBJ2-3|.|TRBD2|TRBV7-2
CASSKVRLAGGISTDTQYF
TGTGCCAGCAGCAAGGTTCGATTAGCGGGGGGCATTAGCACAGATACGCAGTATTTT
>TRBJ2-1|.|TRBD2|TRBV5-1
CASSPPGRESQWSNEQFF
TGCGCCAGCAGCCCCCCGGGGCGGGAGAGCCAATGGAGTAATGAGCAGTTCTTC
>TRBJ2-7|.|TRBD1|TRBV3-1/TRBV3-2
CASSQAWTGQYEQYF
TGTGCCAGCAGCCAAGCGTGGACAGGGCAATACGAGCAGTACTTC
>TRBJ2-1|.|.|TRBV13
CASSLGRGEQFF
TGTGCCAGCAGCCTGGGGCGGGGAGAACAGTTCTTC
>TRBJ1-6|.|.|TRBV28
CASRGQNNSPLHF
TGTGCCAGCCGCGGACAAAATAATTCACCCCTCCACTTT